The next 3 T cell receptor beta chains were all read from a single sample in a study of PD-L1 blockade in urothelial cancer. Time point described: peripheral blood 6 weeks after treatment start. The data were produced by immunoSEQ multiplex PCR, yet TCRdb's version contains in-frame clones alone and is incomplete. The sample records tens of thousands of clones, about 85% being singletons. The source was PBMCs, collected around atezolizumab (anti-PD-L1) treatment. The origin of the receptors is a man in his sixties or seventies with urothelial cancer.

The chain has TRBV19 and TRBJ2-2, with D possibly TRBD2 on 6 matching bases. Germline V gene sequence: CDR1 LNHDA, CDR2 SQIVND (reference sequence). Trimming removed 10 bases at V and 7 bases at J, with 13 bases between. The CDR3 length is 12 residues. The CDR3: CATRREVGELFF. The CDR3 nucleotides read TGTGCCACTCGGCGGGAAGTCGGGGAGCTGTTTTTT. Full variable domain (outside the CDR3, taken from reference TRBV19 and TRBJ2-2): DGGITQSPKYLFRKEGQNVTLSCEQNLNHDAMYWYRQDPGQGLRLIYYSQIVNDFQKGDIAEGYSVSREKKESFPLTVTSAQKNPTAFYLCATRREVGELFFGEGSRLTVL.

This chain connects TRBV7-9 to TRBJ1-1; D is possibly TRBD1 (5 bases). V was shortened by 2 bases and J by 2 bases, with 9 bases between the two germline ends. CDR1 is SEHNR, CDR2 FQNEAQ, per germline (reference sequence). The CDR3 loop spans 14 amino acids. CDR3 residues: CASSLLQVNTEAFF. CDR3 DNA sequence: TGTGCCAGCAGCTTATTACAGGTAAACACTGAAGCTTTCTTT.

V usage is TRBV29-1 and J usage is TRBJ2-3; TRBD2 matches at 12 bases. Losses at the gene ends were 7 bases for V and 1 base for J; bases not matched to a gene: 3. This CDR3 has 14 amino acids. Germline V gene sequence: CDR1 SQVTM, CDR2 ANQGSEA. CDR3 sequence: CSARLAGGTDTQYF. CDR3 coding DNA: TGCAGCGCACGACTAGCGGGAGGCACAGATACGCAGTATTTT.